One sample yielded the 8 T cell receptor beta chains listed below, sequenced in a study of cytomegalovirus exposure and HLA in healthy donors. TCRdb's copy holds only in-frame clones and misses some; the assay was immunoSEQ multiplex PCR. The profile covers about 78,000 clones, with 90% to 96% appearing a single time and around 1.6% taken by the ten largest. What was sequenced was PBMCs. The receptors derive from a man aged 18 to 30 in good health and CMV-seropositive.

This clone was seen more than once but under ten times. The chain is built from TRBV18 and TRBJ2-7; D might be TRBD1 (5 bases). The CDR3 length is 16 residues. V lost 0 bases and J 2 bases, leaving 14 bases between the germline ends. CDR1 is KGHSH, CDR2 LQKENI, per germline. The CDR3 DNA reads as TGTGCCAGCTCACCACCGTGGCAGGGAAATACCTACGAGCAGTACTTC. Its translation is CASSPPWQGNTYEQYF.

This chain links TRBV18 with TRBJ1-1; 11 bases line up with TRBD1. The CDR3 loop spans 16 amino acids. CDR1 and CDR2 (germline): KGHSH, LQKENI. The ends lost 5 bases at V and 0 bases at J; junction bases unmatched: 5. The DNA for the CDR3 is TGTGCCAGCTCAGGACAGGGGGCTAACATGAACACTGAAGCTTTCTTT. It specifies CASSGQGANMNTEAFF.

The rearrangement links TRBV5-8 to TRBJ2-3; TRBD1 is a possible D gene (6 bases). Trimming cost V 4 bases and J 3 bases, with 12 bases left between them. The CDR3 consists of 14 residues. Germline CDR1 and CDR2: SGHTS and YDEGEE. CDR3 nucleotide sequence: TGTGCCAGCAGCGCCACAGGGTCGACAGATACGCAGTATTTT. This translates into CASSATGSTDTQYF.

The genes are TRBV10-3 and TRBJ1-1, with a tentative D call TRBD1 (6 bases). Germline V gives CDR1 ENHRY, CDR2 SYGVKD. V was trimmed by 0 bases and J by 7 bases, leaving 12 bases between them. This CDR3 has 14 residues. The CDR3 nucleotides read TGTGCCATCAGTGAGTCAAAGGGGGAAATTGAAGCTTTCTTT. Encoded protein: CAISESKGEIEAFF.

The V call is TRBV9, the J call TRBJ2-1, with 12 bases aligning to TRBD2. In germline, CDR1 is SGDLS, CDR2 YYNGEE. V was pared by 3 bases and J by 7 bases, with 5 bases of the junction left unmatched. The CDR3 is 15 amino acids. CDR3 region: CASSETSGGHNEQFF. The CDR3 nucleotides are TGTGCCAGCAGCGAGACTAGCGGGGGACATAATGAGCAGTTCTTC.

The genes are TRBV6-5 and TRBJ2-3, with TRBD2 matching over 12 bases. V lost 2 bases and J lost 7; bases outside the gene matches: 7. This CDR3 comprises 16 residues. From germline, CDR1 is MNHEY and CDR2 SVGAGI. The CDR3 DNA follows: TGTGCCAGCAGTTACGTAAGGACTAGCGGGACCTATACGCAGTATTTT. Its translation: CASSYVRTSGTYTQYF.

CDR3 residues: CASRDRDRGDTGELFF. In DNA form, the CDR3 reads TGTGCCAGCAGAGACCGGGACAGGGGAGACACCGGGGAGCTGTTTTTT. The rearrangement uses TRBV25-1 and TRBJ2-2, with 10 bases matching TRBD1. CDR1 is MGHDK, CDR2 SYGVNS, per germline. Trimming removed 6 bases from V and 3 bases from J; junction bases left unmatched: 7. CDR3 length: 16 residues.

Here the CDR3 reads CASRGTSVFYEQYF. DNA of the CDR3: TGTGCCAGCAGGGGGACTAGCGTCTTCTACGAGCAGTACTTC. The chain has TRBV27 and TRBJ2-7; 10 bases align to TRBD2. J gave up 3 bases and V 6 bases, and 5 bases lay outside the gene matches. The CDR3 has 14 residues. Germline lookup yields CDR1 MNHEY and CDR2 SMNVEV (reference sequence).